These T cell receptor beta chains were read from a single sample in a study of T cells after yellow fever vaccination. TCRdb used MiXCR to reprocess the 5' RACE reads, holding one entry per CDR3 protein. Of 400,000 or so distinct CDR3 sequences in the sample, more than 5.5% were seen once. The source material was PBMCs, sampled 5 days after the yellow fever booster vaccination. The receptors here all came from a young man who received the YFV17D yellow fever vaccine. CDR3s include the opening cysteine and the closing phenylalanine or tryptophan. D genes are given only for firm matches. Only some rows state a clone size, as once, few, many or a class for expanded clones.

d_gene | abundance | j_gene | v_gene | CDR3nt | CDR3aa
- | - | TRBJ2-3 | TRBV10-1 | TGCGCCAGCAGTGGGACTCTCACAGATACGCAGTATTTT | CASSGTLTDTQYF
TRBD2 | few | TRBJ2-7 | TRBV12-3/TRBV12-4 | TGTGCCAGCAGAAATAGCGGGGGCCTCGAGCAGTACTTC | CASRNSGGLEQYF
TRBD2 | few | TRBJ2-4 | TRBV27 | TGTGCCAGCAGAGTGGCTAGCGGGAATCGGAACATTCAGTACTTC | CASRVASGNRNIQYF
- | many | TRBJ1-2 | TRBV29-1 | TGCAGCGTTGGAAGCAGACCCGTTCACTTC | CSVGSRPVHF
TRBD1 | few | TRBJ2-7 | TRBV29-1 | TGCAGCGCCTCCGGGACAGGGGACCTCTACGAGCAGTACTTC | CSASGTGDLYEQYF
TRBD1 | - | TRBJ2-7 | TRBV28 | TGTGCCAGCAGGACCCCGACAGGGGCGGACTACGAGCAGTACTTC | CASRTPTGADYEQYF
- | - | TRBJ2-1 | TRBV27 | TGTGCCAGCAGTTTAATGCAAGTTGGAACCAATGAGCAGTTCTTC | CASSLMQVGTNEQFF
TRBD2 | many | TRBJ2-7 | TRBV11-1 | TGTGCCAGCAGCGATCCAACTAGCGGCGCCTACGAGCAGTACTTC | CASSDPTSGAYEQYF
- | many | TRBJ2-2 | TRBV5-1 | TGCGCCAGCAGCTTGGAGGAGAACACCGGGGAGCTGTTTTTT | CASSLEENTGELFF
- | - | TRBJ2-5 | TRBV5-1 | TGCGCCAGCAGCTTTAGTCTCCGCGAGACCCAGTACTTC | CASSFSLRETQYF
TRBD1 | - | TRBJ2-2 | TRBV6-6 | TGTGCCGTCGGGACAGTGAACACCGGGGAGCTGTTTTTT | CAVGTVNTGELFF
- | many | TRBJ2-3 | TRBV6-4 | TGTGCCAGCAGTGGCGGGACTTCGGCGGCAGATACGCAGTATTTT | CASSGGTSAADTQYF
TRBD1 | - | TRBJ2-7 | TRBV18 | TGTGCCAGCTCACCTAGGGGACAGGATCCCGTTTCGCTCTACGAGCAGTACTTC | CASSPRGQDPVSLYEQYF
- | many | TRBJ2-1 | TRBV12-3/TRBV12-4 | TGTGCCAGCAGACTCGGGGTCAATGAGCAGTTCTTC | CASRLGVNEQFF
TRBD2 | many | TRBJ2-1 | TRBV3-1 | TGTGCCAGCAGCCAAGATCGGACTAGCGGGTATGAGCAGTTCTTC | CASSQDRTSGYEQFF
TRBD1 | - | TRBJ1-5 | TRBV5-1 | TGCGCCAGCAGCTCCTCGACAGGGACCCAGCCCCAGCATTTT | CASSSSTGTQPQHF
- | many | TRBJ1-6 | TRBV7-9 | TGTGCCAGCAGCTTACGCGGGGGAAATCCCCTCCACTTT | CASSLRGGNPLHF
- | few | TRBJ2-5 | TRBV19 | TGTGCCAGTAGGACATCGGGATGGGAGACCCAGTACTTC | CASRTSGWETQYF
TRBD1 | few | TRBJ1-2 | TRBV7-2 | TGTGCCAGCAGCTTAGAGGGGACAGGGGGAGGGTATGGCTACACCTTC | CASSLEGTGGGYGYTF
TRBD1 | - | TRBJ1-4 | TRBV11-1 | TGTGCCAGCAGCTTAACCCTGACAGGGTATACAACTAATGAAAAACTGTTTTTT | CASSLTLTGYTTNEKLFF